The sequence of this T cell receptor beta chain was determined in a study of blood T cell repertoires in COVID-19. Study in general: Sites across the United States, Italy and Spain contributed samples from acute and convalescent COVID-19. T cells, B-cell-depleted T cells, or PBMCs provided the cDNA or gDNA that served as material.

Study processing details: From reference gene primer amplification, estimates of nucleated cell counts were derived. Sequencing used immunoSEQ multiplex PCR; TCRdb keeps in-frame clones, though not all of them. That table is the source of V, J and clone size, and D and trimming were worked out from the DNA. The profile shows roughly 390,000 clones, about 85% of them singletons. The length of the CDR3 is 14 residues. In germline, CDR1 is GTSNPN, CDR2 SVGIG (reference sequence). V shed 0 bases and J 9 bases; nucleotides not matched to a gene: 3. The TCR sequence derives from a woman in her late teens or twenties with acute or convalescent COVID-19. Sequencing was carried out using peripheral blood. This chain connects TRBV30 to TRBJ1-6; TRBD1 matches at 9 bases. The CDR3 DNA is TGTGCCTGGAGTGTTGGGACAGGGAGTTCACCCCTCCACTTT. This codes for CAWSVGTGSSPLHF.